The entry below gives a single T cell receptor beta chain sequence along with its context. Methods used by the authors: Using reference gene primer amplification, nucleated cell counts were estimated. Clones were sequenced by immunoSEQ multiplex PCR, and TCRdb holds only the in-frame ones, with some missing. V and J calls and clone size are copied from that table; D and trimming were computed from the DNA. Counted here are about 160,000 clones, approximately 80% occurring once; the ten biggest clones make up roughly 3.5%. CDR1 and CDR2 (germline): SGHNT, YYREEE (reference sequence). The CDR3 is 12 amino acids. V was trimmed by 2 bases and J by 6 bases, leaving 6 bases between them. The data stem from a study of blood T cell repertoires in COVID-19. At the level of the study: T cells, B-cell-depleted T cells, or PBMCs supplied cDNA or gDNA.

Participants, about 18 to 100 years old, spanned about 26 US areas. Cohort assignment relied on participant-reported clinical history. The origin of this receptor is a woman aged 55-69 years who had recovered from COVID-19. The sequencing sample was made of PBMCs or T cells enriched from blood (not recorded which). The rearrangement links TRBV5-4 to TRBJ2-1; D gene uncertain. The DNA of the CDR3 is TGTGCCAGCAGCTTTCCTAGCAATGAGCAGTTCTTC. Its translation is CASSFPSNEQFF.